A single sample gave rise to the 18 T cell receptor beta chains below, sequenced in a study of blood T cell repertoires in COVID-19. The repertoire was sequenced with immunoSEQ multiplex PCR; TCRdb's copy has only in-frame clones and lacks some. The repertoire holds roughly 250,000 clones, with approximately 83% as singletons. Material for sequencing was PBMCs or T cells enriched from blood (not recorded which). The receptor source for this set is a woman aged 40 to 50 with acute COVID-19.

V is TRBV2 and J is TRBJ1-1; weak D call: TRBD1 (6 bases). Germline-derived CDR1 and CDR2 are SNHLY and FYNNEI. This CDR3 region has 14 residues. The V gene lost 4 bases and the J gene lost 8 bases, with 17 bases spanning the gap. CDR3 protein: CASSGPRTVQEAFF. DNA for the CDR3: TGTGCCAGCAGTGGACCCCGGACAGTCCAAGAAGCTTTCTTT.

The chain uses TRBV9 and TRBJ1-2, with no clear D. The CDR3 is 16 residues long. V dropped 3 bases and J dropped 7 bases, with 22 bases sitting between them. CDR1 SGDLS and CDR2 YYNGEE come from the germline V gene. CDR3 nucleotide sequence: TGTGCCAGCAGCGCCCCCCGGAGGAAGGGCTCGTTTGGCTACACCTTC. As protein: CASSAPRRKGSFGYTF.

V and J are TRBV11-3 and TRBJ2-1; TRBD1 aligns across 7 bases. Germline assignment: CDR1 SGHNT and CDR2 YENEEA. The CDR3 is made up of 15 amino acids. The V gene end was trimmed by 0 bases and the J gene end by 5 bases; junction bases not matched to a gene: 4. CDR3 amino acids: CASSLEGGANNEQFF. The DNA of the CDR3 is TGTGCCAGCAGCTTAGAAGGGGGCGCGAACAATGAGCAGTTCTTC.

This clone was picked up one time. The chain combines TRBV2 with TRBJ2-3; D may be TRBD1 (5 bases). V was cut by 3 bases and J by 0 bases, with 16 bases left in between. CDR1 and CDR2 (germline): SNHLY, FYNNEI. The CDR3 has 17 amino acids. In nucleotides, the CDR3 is TGTGCCAGCAGTGAGGTTAAGGGGCTACCTAGCACAGATACGCAGTATTTT. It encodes CASSEVKGLPSTDTQYF.

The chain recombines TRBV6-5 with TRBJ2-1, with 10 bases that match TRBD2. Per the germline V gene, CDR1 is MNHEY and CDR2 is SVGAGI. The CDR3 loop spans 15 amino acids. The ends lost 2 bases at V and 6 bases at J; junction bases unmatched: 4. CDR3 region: CASSYGLAGVNEQFF. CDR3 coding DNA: TGTGCCAGCAGTTACGGTCTAGCGGGAGTCAATGAGCAGTTCTTC.

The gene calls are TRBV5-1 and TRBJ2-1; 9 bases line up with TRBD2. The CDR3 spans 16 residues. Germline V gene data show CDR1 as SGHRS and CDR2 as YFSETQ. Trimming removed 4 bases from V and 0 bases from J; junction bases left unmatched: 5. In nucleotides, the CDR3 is TGCGCCAGCAGCGGGGGTAGCGGGGGCTCCTACAATGAGCAGTTCTTC. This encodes CASSGGSGGSYNEQFF.

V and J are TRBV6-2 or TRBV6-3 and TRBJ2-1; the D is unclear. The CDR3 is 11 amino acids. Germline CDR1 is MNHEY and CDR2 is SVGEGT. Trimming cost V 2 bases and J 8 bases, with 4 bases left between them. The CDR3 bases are TGTGCCAGCAGTTACGCGGATGAGCAGTTCTTC. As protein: CASSYADEQFF.

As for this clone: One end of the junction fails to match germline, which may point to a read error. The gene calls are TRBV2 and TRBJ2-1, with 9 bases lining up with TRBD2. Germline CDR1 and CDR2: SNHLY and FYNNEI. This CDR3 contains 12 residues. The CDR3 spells CASSQGRLAELF. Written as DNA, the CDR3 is TGTGCCAGCAGTCAAGGCCGACTAGCGGAGCTCTTC.

The CDR3 DNA sequence: TGTGCCAGCAGTCGACAGGGGGCAGCTTTCTTT. This translates into CASSRQGAAFF. This chain joins TRBV12-3 or TRBV12-4 and TRBJ1-1; 10 bases are a match to TRBD1. The V segment lost 5 bases and the J segment 10 bases; nucleotides outside the gene matches: 1. The length of the CDR3 is 11 residues.

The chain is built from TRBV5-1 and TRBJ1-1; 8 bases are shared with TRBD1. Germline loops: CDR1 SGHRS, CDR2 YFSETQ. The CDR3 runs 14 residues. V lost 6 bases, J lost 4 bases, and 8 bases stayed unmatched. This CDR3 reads CASTPDRGSTEAFF. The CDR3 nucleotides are TGCGCCAGCACTCCTGACAGGGGAAGCACTGAAGCTTTCTTT.

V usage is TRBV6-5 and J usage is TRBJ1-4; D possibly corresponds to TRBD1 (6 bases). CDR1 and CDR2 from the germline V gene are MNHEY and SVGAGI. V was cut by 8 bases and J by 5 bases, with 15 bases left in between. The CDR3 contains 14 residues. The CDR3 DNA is TGTGCCAGCGATCCCGGGACACCGAATGAAAAACTGTTTTTT. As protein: CASDPGTPNEKLFF.

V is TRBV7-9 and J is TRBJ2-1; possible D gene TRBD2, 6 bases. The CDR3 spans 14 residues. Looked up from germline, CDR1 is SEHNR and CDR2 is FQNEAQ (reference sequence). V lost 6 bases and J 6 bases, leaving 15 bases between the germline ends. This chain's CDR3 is CASSLSTGSNEQFF. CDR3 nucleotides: TGTGCCAGCAGTTTAAGTACCGGGAGCAATGAGCAGTTCTTC. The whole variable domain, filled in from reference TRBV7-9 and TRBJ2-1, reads DTGVSQNPRHKITKRGQNVTFRCDPISEHNRLYWYRQTLGQGPEFLTYFQNEAQLEKSRLLSDRFSAERPKGSFSTLEIQRTEQGDSAMYLCASSLSTGSNEQFFGPGTRLTVL.

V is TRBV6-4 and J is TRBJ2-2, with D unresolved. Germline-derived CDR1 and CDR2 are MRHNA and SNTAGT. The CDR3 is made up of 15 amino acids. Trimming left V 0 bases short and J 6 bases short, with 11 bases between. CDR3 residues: CASSDSFEVPGELFF. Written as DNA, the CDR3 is TGTGCCAGCAGTGACTCGTTTGAGGTCCCCGGGGAGCTGTTTTTT.

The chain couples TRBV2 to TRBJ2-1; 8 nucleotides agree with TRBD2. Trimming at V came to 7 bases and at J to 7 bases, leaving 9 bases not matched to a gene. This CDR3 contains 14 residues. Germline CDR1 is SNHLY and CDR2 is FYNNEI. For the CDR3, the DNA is TGTGCCAGCACCGGGGGGGCGAGGGGGAATGAGCAGTTCTTC. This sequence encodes CASTGGARGNEQFF.

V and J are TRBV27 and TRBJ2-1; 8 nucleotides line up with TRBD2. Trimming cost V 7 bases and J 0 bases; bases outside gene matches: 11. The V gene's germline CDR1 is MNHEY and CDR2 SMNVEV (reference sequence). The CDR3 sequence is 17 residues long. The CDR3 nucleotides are TGTGCCAGCATGGCAGCGTGGCGGGAGGACTCCTACAATGAGCAGTTCTTC. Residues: CASMAAWREDSYNEQFF.

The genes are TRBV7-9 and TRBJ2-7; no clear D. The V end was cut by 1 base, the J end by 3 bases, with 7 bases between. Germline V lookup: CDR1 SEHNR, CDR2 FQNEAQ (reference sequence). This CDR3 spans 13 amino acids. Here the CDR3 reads CASSLESIYEQYF. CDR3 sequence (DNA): TGTGCCAGCAGCTTAGAAAGCATCTACGAGCAGTACTTC.

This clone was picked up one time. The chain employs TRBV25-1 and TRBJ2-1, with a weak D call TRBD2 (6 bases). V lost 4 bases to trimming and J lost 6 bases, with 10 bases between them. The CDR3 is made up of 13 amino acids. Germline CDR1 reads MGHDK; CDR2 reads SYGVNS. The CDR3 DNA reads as TGTGCCAGCAGTGTGCCTAGCGCCAATGAGCAGTTCTTC. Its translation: CASSVPSANEQFF.

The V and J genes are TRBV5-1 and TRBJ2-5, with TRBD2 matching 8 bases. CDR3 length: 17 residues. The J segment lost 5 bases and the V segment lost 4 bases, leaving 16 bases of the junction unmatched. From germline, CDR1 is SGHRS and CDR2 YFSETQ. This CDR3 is CASSPAGSGKSMETQYF. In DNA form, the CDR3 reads TGCGCCAGCAGCCCGGCGGGTAGCGGGAAATCGATGGAGACCCAGTACTTC.